This T cell receptor (beta chain) was recovered during a study of response to subunit inactivated influenza vaccine. Whole-study findings and limits: New T cells are recruited in small numbers by each seasonal influenza vaccination, according to the authors' suggestion.

Concerning this clonotype itself: Its target is unknown.

Germline V gene data show CDR1 as GTSNPN and CDR2 as SVGIG (reference sequence). With 3 bases removed from V and 1 base from J, the gap between germline ends came to 12 bases. The CDR3 sequence is 15 residues long. MiXCR, applied by TCRdb to the RT-PCR reads, yields one record per CDR3 protein. This table has approximately 500,000 distinct CDR3 sequences, 10% to 15% appearing once. Source: PBMCs from blood, taken more than 35 days after vaccination. The chain is built from TRBV30 and TRBJ2-2; D ambiguous. This receptor was identified in a man in his forties or fifties who received an inactivated influenza vaccine. The CDR3 loop reads CAWSVGFKNTGELFF. In DNA, the CDR3 is TGTGCCTGGAGCGTAGGATTTAAGAACACCGGGGAGCTGTTTTTT.